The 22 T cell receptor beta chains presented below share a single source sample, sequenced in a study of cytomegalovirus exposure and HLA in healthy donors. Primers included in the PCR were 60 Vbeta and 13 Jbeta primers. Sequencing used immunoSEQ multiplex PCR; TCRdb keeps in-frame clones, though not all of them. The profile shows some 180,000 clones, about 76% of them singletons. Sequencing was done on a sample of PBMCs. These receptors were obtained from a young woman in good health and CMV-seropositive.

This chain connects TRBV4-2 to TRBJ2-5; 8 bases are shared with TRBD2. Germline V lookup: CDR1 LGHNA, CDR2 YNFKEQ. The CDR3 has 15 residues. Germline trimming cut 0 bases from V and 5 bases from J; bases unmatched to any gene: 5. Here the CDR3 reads CASSQDAGGGETQYF. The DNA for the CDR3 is TGTGCCAGCAGCCAAGATGCGGGGGGAGGGGAGACCCAGTACTTC.

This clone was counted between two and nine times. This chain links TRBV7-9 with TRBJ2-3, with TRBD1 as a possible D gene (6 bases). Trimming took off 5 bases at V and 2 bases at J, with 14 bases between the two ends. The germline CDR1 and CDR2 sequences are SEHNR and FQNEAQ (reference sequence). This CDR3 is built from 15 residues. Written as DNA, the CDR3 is TGTGCCAGCAGCGACAGGAGACCATTCACAGATACGCAGTATTTT. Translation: CASSDRRPFTDTQYF.

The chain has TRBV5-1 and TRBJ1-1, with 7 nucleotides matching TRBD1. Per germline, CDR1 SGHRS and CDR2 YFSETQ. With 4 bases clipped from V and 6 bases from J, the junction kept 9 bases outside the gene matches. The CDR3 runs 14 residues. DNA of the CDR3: TGCGCCAGCAGCACCTCCACAGGGGTTCCTGAAGCTTTCTTT. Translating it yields CASSTSTGVPEAFF.

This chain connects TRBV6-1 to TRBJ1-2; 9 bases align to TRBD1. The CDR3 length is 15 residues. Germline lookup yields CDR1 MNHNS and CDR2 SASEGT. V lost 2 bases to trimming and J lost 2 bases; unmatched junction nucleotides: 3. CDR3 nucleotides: TGTGCCAGCAGTGAATGGGGACAGGGCAACTATGGCTACACCTTC. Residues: CASSEWGQGNYGYTF.

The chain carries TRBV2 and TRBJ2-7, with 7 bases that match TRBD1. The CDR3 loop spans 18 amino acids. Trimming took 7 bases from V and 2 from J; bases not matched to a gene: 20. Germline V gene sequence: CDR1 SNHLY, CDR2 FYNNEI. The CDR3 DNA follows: TGTGCCAGCACCCAACCGGGACAGAGGGGGTTAGGTCCCTACGAGCAGTACTTC. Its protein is CASTQPGQRGLGPYEQYF.

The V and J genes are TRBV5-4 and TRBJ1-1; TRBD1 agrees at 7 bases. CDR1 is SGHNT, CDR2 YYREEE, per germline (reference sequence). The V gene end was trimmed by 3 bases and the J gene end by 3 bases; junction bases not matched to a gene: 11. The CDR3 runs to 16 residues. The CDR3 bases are TGTGCCAGCAGCTCTCGACAGGGTCTTGGAGACACTGAAGCTTTCTTT. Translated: CASSSRQGLGDTEAFF.

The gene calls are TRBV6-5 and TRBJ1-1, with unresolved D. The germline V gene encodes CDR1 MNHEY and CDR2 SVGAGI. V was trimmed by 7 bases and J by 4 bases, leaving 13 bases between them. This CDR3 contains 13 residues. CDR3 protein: CASNVDISTEAFF. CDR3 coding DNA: TGTGCCAGCAACGTCGACATTAGCACTGAAGCTTTCTTT.

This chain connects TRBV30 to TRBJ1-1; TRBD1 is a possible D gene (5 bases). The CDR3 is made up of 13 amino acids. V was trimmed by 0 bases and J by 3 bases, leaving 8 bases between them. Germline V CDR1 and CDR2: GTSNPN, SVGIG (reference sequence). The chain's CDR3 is CAWSVAGYTEAFF. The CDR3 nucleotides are TGTGCCTGGAGTGTTGCAGGGTACACTGAAGCTTTCTTT.

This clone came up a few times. CDR3 protein: CASSLDRVEQYF. As DNA, the CDR3 is TGTGCCAGCAGCTTGGACAGGGTTGAGCAGTACTTC. The rearrangement uses TRBV5-4 and TRBJ2-7; D is perhaps TRBD1 (6 bases). V was clipped by 0 bases and J by 7 bases, with 8 bases between them. Germline assignment: CDR1 SGHNT and CDR2 YYREEE (reference sequence). This CDR3 contains 12 residues.

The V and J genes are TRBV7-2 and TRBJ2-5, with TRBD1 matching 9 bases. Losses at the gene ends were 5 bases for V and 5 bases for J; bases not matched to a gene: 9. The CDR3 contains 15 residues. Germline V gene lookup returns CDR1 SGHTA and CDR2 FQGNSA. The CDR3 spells CASSVTGGSGETQYF. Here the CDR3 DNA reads TGTGCCAGCAGCGTCACAGGGGGCTCGGGGGAGACCCAGTACTTC.

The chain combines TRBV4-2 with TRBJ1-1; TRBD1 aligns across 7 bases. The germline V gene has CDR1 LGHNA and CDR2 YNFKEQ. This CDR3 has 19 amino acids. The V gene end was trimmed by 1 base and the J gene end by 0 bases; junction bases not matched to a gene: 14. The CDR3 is CASSQGSLDRTRLNTEAFF. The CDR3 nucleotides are TGTGCCAGCAGCCAAGGATCCCTGGACAGGACCCGATTGAACACTGAAGCTTTCTTT.

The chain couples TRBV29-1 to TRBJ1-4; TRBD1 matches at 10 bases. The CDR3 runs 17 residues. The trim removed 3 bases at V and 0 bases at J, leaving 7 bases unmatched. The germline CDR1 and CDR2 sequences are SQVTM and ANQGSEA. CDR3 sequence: CSVDGGQGSATNEKLFF. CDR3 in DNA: TGCAGCGTTGATGGGGGACAGGGGTCTGCAACTAATGAAAAACTGTTTTTT.

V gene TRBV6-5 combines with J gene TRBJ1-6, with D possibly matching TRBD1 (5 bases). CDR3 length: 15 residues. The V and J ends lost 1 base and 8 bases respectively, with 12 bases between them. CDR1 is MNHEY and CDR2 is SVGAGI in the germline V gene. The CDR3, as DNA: TGTGCCAGCAGTTACTATCGGGGGGGAGATTCACCCCTCCACTTT. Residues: CASSYYRGGDSPLHF.

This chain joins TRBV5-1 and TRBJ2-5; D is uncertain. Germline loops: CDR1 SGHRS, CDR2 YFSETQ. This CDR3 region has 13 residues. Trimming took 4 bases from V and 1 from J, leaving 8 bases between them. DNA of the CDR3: TGCGCCAGCAGCGGCCAGATCCAAGAGACCCAGTACTTC. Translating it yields CASSGQIQETQYF.

CDR3 amino acids: CASSDGLAASTDTQYF. CDR3 nucleotide sequence: TGTGCCAGCAGCGATGGACTAGCGGCTAGCACAGATACGCAGTATTTT. The chain couples TRBV7-6 to TRBJ2-3, with 10 bases that match TRBD2. Germline CDR1 is SGHVS and CDR2 is FNYEAQ. This CDR3 has 16 residues. After removal of 5 bases from V and 0 bases from J, the junction contained 5 bases not matched to a gene.

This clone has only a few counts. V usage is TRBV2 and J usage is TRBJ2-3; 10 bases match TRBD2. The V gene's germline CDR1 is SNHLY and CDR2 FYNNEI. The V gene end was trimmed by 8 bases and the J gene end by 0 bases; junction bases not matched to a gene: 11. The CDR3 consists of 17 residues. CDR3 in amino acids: CASRQRGGPSSTDTQYF. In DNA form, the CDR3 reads TGTGCCAGCCGTCAGCGGGGGGGCCCCTCTAGCACAGATACGCAGTATTTT.

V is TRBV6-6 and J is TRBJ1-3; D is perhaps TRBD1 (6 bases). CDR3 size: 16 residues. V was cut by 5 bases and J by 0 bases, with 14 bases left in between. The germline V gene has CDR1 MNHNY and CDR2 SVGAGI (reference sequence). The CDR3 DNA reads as TGTGCCAGCAGTAGGGGGGGCATCTCCTCTGGAAACACCATATATTTT. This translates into CASSRGGISSGNTIYF.

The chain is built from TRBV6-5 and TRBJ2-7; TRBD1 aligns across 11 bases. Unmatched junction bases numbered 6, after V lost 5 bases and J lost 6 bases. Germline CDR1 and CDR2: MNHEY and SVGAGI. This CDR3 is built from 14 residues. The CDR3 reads CASSAAGQGGEQYF. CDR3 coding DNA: TGTGCCAGCAGTGCCGCGGGACAGGGGGGCGAGCAGTACTTC.

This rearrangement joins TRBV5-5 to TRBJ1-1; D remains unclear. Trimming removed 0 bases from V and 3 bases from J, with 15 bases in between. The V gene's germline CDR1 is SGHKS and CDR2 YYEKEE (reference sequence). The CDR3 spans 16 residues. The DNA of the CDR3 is TGTGCCAGCAGCTTGGATCTCCTGGGGAGATACACTGAAGCTTTCTTT. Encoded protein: CASSLDLLGRYTEAFF.

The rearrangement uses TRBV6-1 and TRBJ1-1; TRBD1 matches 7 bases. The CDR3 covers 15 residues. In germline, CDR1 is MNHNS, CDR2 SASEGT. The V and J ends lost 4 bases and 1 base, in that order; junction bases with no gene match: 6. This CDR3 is CASSGGTAQNTEAFF. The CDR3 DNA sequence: TGTGCCAGCAGTGGTGGGACAGCCCAGAACACTGAAGCTTTCTTT.

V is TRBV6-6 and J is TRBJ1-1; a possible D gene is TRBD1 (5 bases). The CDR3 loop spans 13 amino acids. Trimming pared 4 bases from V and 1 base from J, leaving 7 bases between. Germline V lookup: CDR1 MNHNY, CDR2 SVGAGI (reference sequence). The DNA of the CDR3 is TGTGCCAGCAGTTCGACAGAGAACACTGAAGCTTTCTTT. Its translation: CASSSTENTEAFF.

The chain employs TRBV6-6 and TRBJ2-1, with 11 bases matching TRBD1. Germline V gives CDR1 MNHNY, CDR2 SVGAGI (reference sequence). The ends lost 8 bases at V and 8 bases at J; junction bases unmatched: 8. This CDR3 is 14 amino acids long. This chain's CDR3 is CASAWDRGVDEQFF. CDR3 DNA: TGTGCCAGCGCTTGGGACAGGGGGGTAGATGAGCAGTTCTTC.